Each of the 21 T cell receptor beta chains below was sequenced from the same sample in a study of T and B cells in COVID-19 patients. Blood genomic DNA input for TRB amplification was about 240-550 ng. BIOMED2 TRB-A/B primer pools were used in multiplex TRB PCR. TCRdb reprocessed the multiplex PCR reads via MiXCR and lists one record per CDR3 protein. The sample records roughly 3,400 distinct CDR3 sequences, roughly a fifth being singletons. Material for sequencing was blood. The receptors originated from a human donor with active COVID-19.

The chain employs TRBV7-2 and TRBJ2-3; no clear D. Germline CDR1 and CDR2: SGHTA and FQGNSA. Trimming stripped 1 base from V and 0 bases from J, with 11 bases between. The CDR3 is 16 residues long. The CDR3 nucleotides are TGTGCCAGCAGCTTAGTGATCGGACCTAGCACAGATACGCAGTATTTT. Translation: CASSLVIGPSTDTQYF.

This clonotype was observed a few times. The chain has TRBV6-5 and TRBJ2-7; possible D gene TRBD2, 6 bases. The ends were cut back, 5 bases at V and 2 bases at J, with 13 bases in the middle. The CDR3 has 14 amino acids. Germline V CDR1 and CDR2: MNHEY, SVGAGI. CDR3 amino acids: CASSENWEAYEQYF. DNA of the CDR3: TGTGCCAGCAGTGAAAACTGGGAGGCCTACGAGCAGTACTTC.

The chain recombines TRBV29-1 with TRBJ1-2; 11 nucleotides align to TRBD1. This CDR3 has 14 residues. With 4 bases clipped from V and 7 bases from J, the junction kept 8 bases outside the gene matches. Germline V CDR1 and CDR2: SQVTM, ANQGSEA. The CDR3 DNA reads as TGCAGCGTTGTTCGAGGGACAGGGGGGGGTGGCTACACCTTC. This codes for CSVVRGTGGGGYTF.

This clonotype came up a few times. This chain joins TRBV4-3 and TRBJ2-7; no clear D gene. The CDR3 loop spans 12 amino acids. Trimming took off 1 base at V and 6 bases at J, with 7 bases between the two ends. Germline V CDR1 and CDR2: LGHNA, YSLEER. CDR3 in amino acids: CASSQAEGEQYF. The CDR3 DNA sequence: TGCGCCAGCAGCCAAGCAGAAGGCGAGCAGTACTTC.

This clonotype is judged medium-sized. The chain recombines TRBV30 with TRBJ2-7; 8 nucleotides match TRBD2. The CDR3 runs 15 residues. Germline assignment: CDR1 GTSNPN and CDR2 SVGIG (reference sequence). V lost 4 bases to trimming and J lost 4 bases; unmatched junction nucleotides: 12. For the CDR3, the DNA is TGTGCCTGGACATCAGACGCGGGAGGAATTTACGAGCAGTACTTC. Protein sequence: CAWTSDAGGIYEQYF.

This clonotype is medium-sized in the sample. This chain joins TRBV18 and TRBJ2-2; weak D call: TRBD1 (6 bases). Trimming shortened V by 1 base and J by 3 bases, and 15 bases separated the two germline ends. CDR1 and CDR2 (germline): KGHSH, LQKENI. The length of the CDR3 is 17 residues. In DNA, the CDR3 is TGTGCCAGCTCACCACTACCCAGTACAGGGTACACCGGGGAGCTGTTTTTT. Encoded protein: CASSPLPSTGYTGELFF.

This clonotype was seen only a few times. The chain is built from TRBV10-2 and TRBJ1-4; 8 bases match TRBD1. From germline, CDR1 is WSHSY and CDR2 SAAADI. The CDR3 contains 14 residues. With V trimmed by 6 bases and J by 6 bases, 6 bases remained unmatched. The CDR3 coding sequence is TGCGCCAGCAGGGATACAGGGGGTGATGAAAAACTGTTTTTT. It specifies CASRDTGGDEKLFF.

The rearrangement links TRBV5-7 to TRBJ2-7; perhaps TRBD2 as D (5 bases). TRBV5-7 is reported as an ORF; its role is uncertain. The germline V and J ends were trimmed by 3 bases and 0 bases, with 13 bases remaining between them. CDR3 length: 15 residues. Here the CDR3 reads CASSWTLGSSYEQYF. CDR3 nucleotides: TGTGCCAGCAGCTGGACCTTGGGGAGCTCCTACGAGCAGTACTTC.

This rearrangement joins TRBV28 to TRBJ1-1, with unresolved D. Trimming took 1 base from V and 6 from J, leaving 6 bases between them. The length of the CDR3 is 12 residues. CDR1 and CDR2 from the germline V gene are MDHEN and SYDVKM. CDR3 sequence reads: CASSLSVPEAFF. CDR3 DNA: TGTGCCAGCAGTTTATCTGTCCCTGAAGCTTTCTTT.

This clonotype is medium-sized within its sample. The V call is TRBV30, the J call TRBJ1-6, with D perhaps matching TRBD1 (6 bases). The CDR3 has 13 amino acids. Germline V lookup: CDR1 GTSNPN, CDR2 SVGIG (reference sequence). Trimming left V 1 base short and J 6 bases short, with 7 bases between. The CDR3 here is CAWSGQANSPLHF. The CDR3 coding sequence is TGTGCCTGGAGTGGACAGGCTAATTCACCCCTCCACTTT.

The chain combines TRBV5-1 with TRBJ2-2; D remains unclear. The J call may be wrong; the DNA end is better matched by TRBJ1-6. The CDR3 length is 16 residues. Germline CDR1 SGHRS, CDR2 YFSETQ. This CDR3 reads CASSQSVPSAGSPLHF. The CDR3 coding sequence is TGCGCCAGCAGCCAATCTGTTCCCTCCGCCGGGTCACCCCTCCACTTT.

The chain couples TRBV7-9 to TRBJ2-1, with TRBD2 matching 10 bases. Germline CDR1 reads SEHNR; CDR2 reads FQNEAQ (reference sequence). With 5 bases clipped from V and 3 bases from J, the junction kept 10 bases outside the gene matches. There are 17 residues in the CDR3. The CDR3 region is CASSVEFTSGDYNEQFF. CDR3 DNA sequence: TGTGCCAGCAGCGTTGAATTTACTAGCGGGGACTACAATGAGCAGTTCTTC.

The chain combines TRBV7-9 with TRBJ1-4; D is ambiguous. This CDR3 contains 16 residues. Per germline, CDR1 SEHNR and CDR2 FQNEAQ (reference sequence). With 5 bases removed from V and 0 bases from J, the gap between germline ends came to 13 bases. The chain's CDR3 is CASSLLSGSTNEKLFF. CDR3 bases: TGTGCCAGCAGCCTACTCTCGGGGTCAACTAATGAAAAACTGTTTTTT.

The chain links TRBV7-9 to TRBJ1-2; D is unresolved. Germline V gene sequence: CDR1 SEHNR, CDR2 FQNEAQ (reference sequence). V was trimmed by 0 bases and J by 7 bases, leaving 9 bases between them. The CDR3 has 13 residues. The CDR3 sequence is CASSLAWRFGYTF. The CDR3 DNA reads TGTGCCAGCAGCTTAGCTTGGAGATTTGGCTACACCTTC.

The chain employs TRBV4-1 and TRBJ2-2; 9 bases map to TRBD1. Germline V gene sequence: CDR1 MGHRA, CDR2 YSYEKL. Trimming took 3 bases from V and 5 from J; bases not matched to a gene: 16. The CDR3 has 19 amino acids. The chain's CDR3 is CASSHLPTPGQGLTGELFF. The CDR3, as DNA: TGCGCCAGCAGCCACTTACCAACGCCGGGACAGGGCCTGACCGGGGAGCTGTTTTTT.

This clonotype is classed as medium-sized. V usage is TRBV6-5 and J usage is TRBJ2-1; D might be TRBD1 (6 bases). The ends were cut back, 4 bases at V and 6 bases at J, with 10 bases in the middle. The CDR3 loop spans 13 amino acids. Germline V gives CDR1 MNHEY, CDR2 SVGAGI. CDR3 sequence (DNA): TGTGCCAGCAGTTCGACAGGCCTCAATGAGCAGTTCTTC. This translates into CASSSTGLNEQFF.

The chain employs TRBV14 and TRBJ2-1, with unresolved D. This CDR3 has 12 amino acids. Germline V CDR1 and CDR2: SGHDN, FVKESK. V lost 5 bases and J lost 5, with 7 bases in between. The CDR3 protein is CASSGSHNEQFF. CDR3 nucleotides: TGTGCCAGCAGCGGCAGCCACAATGAGCAGTTCTTC.

By proportion, this clonotype is medium-sized (0.01 to 0.1%). J is TRBJ2-1 and V is TRBV6-5; D perhaps matches TRBD2 (5 bases). The CDR3 spans 15 residues. The V gene's germline CDR1 is MNHEY and CDR2 SVGAGI. Trimming left V 0 bases short and J 5 bases short, with 11 bases between. CDR3 in amino acids: CASSYSSLADNEQFF. The CDR3 DNA follows: TGTGCCAGCAGTTACTCGAGTCTAGCAGACAATGAGCAGTTCTTC.

Relative to its sample, this clonotype is medium-sized. V usage is TRBV6-5 and J usage is TRBJ1-4, with a tentative D call TRBD1 (5 bases). Trimming pared 0 bases from V and 4 bases from J, leaving 9 bases between. The CDR3 runs to 15 residues. The V gene's germline CDR1 is MNHEY and CDR2 SVGAGI. In DNA, the CDR3 is TGTGCCAGCAGTTACTCTGGGACCCTTAATGAAAAACTGTTTTTT. Amino acid sequence: CASSYSGTLNEKLFF.

The rearrangement uses TRBV6-2 or TRBV6-3 and TRBJ1-2; D is unclear. The V end lost 4 bases, the J end lost 1 base, and 4 bases lay between the germline ends. Germline loops: CDR1 MNHEY, CDR2 SVGEGT. CDR3 length: 12 amino acids. CDR3 bases: TGTGCCAGCAGTTTCAGTAACTATGGCTACACCTTC. Translated, it gives CASSFSNYGYTF.

This clonotype is labeled as medium-sized. The rearrangement joins TRBV12-3 or TRBV12-4 to TRBJ2-6; 7 bases fit TRBD1. V lost 5 bases and J lost 0; bases outside the gene matches: 7. The CDR3 loop spans 17 amino acids. DNA for the CDR3: TGTGCCAGCAGTCGACAGGGCCGAATCTCTGGGGCCAACGTCCTGACTTTC. Translation: CASSRQGRISGANVLTF.